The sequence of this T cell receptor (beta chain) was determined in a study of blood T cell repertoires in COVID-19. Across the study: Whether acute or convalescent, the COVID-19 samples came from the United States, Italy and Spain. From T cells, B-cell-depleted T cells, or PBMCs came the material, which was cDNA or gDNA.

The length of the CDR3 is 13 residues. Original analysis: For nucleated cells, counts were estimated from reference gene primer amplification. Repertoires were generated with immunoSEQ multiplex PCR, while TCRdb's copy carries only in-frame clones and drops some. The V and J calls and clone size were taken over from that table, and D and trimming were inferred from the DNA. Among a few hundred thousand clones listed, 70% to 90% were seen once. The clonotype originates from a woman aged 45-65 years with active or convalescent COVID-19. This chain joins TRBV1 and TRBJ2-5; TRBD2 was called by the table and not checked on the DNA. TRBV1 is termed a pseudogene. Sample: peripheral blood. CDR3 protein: CTGPRAGEETQYF. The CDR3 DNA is TGCACCGGACCACGGGCGGGGGAAGAGACCCAGTACTTC.